This is a list of T cell receptor beta chains from one sample in a study of shared clonotypes between healthy human individuals. Data came from immunoSEQ multiplex PCR; TCRdb stores just in-frame clones and leaves some out. The data contain about 2.1 million clones, around 93% of them singletons. Sequencing input: naive CD8+ T cells from PBMCs. The receptors stem from a man in his late teens or twenties in good health. Some clones in this sample may be carry-over from other donors' samples. CDR3s include the opening cysteine and the closing phenylalanine or tryptophan. The D gene is left open where the match is weak. Clone size, where shown, is once, few, many, or a class for clones that have expanded.

11	TRBV27	.	TRBJ2-7	.	CASSAGPEQYF	TGTGCCAGCAGTGCCGGACCGGAGCAGTACTTC
16	TRBV28	.	TRBJ2-6	.	CASSSTRTGKANVLTF	TGTGCCAGCAGTTCTACTCGGACCGGGAAGGCCAACGTCCTGACTTTC
15	TRBV2	.	TRBJ2-1	.	CASSVLAKSYNEQFF	TGTGCCAGCAGTGTGTTGGCGAAATCCTACAATGAGCAGTTCTTC
17	TRBV10-3	.	TRBJ1-2	.	CAIRSPAALGANYGYTF	TGTGCCATCAGAAGCCCGGCGGCCCTCGGAGCTAACTATGGCTACACCTTC
13	TRBV7-2	.	TRBJ2-7	.	CASSLDRTYEQYF	TGTGCCAGCAGCTTGGACAGAACCTACGAGCAGTACTTC
15	TRBV27	.	TRBJ2-7	.	CASITWDVSSYEQYF	TGTGCCAGCATAACGTGGGACGTTAGCTCCTACGAGCAGTACTTC
14	TRBV27	.	TRBJ1-1	once	CASSFQGAATEAFF	TGTGCCAGCAGTTTCCAGGGTGCCGCGACTGAAGCTTTCTTT
14	TRBV29-1	.	TRBJ2-2	.	CSVEATWRTGELFF	TGCAGCGTTGAAGCTACTTGGCGGACCGGGGAGCTGTTTTTT
13	TRBV12-5	.	TRBJ2-1	.	CASGRPDYNEQFF	TGTGCTAGTGGTCGGCCCGATTACAATGAGCAGTTCTTC
16	TRBV4-1	TRBD2	TRBJ2-7	once	CASSHRTSGNSYEQYF	TGCGCCAGCAGCCATAGGACTAGCGGGAATTCCTACGAGCAGTACTTC
14	TRBV9	.	TRBJ2-5	.	CASSPPDYQETQYF	TGTGCCAGCAGCCCCCCGGACTACCAAGAGACCCAGTACTTC
14	TRBV15	.	TRBJ2-7	.	CATSSPSELYEQYF	TGTGCCACCAGTTCCCCGAGCGAGTTGTACGAGCAGTACTTC
16	TRBV4-1	.	TRBJ2-7	.	CASSQARGAEAHEQYF	TGCGCCAGCAGCCAAGCTCGGGGGGCTGAGGCCCACGAGCAGTACTTC
13	TRBV15	.	TRBJ2-7	.	CATSTQEAYEQYF	TGTGCCACCAGCACCCAGGAAGCCTACGAGCAGTACTTC
14	TRBV29-1	.	TRBJ2-2	.	CSVGTDRNTGELFF	TGCAGCGTGGGAACAGACAGGAACACCGGGGAGCTGTTTTTT
15	TRBV5-4	.	TRBJ2-2	.	CASSLGERTTGELFF	TGTGCCAGCAGCTTGGGCGAGCGGACCACCGGGGAGCTGTTTTTT
13	TRBV5-6	TRBD2	TRBJ2-5	.	CASSSGIEETQYF	TGTGCCAGCAGCAGCGGGATTGAAGAGACCCAGTACTTC
13	TRBV27	.	TRBJ2-7	.	CASSLSSVYEQYF	TGTGCCAGCAGTTTATCGAGTGTTTACGAGCAGTACTTC
11	TRBV27	.	TRBJ1-1	once	CASSSYTEAFF	TGTGCCAGCAGTTCGTACACTGAAGCTTTCTTT
15	TRBV4-2	.	TRBJ2-5	.	CASSPPGAEIETQYF	TGTGCCAGCAGCCCCCCCGGCGCGGAGATTGAGACCCAGTACTTC
15	TRBV11-2	TRBD2	TRBJ2-4	.	CASSLVLAGGNIQYF	TGTGCCAGCAGCTTAGTACTAGCGGGAGGAAACATTCAGTACTTC
15	TRBV28	.	TRBJ1-1	.	CASSFQGFMNTEAFF	TGTGCCAGCAGTTTCCAGGGGTTCATGAACACTGAAGCTTTCTTT
14	TRBV7-8	.	TRBJ1-2	.	CASSSGTDRNGYTF	TGTGCCAGCAGCTCCGGGACGGACCGTAATGGCTACACCTTC
15	TRBV19	.	TRBJ1-1	.	CASSMSAGGVTEAFF	TGTGCCAGTAGTATGAGTGCGGGAGGAGTCACTGAAGCTTTCTTT
13	TRBV9	TRBD2	TRBJ2-7	.	CASSGPGGERKYF	TGTGCCAGCAGCGGGCCCGGGGGGGAGAGGAAATACTTC
11	TRBV28	.	TRBJ2-7	.	CASSFGDEQYF	TGTGCCAGCAGTTTTGGGGACGAGCAGTACTTC
15	TRBV28	.	TRBJ2-7	.	CASSGQQGGLWRQYF	TGTGCCAGCAGCGGACAACAGGGCGGCTTGTGGAGGCAGTACTTC
15	TRBV9	.	TRBJ2-5	.	CASSDRAAPTETQYF	TGTGCCAGCAGCGATCGGGCCGCCCCGACGGAGACCCAGTACTTC
16	TRBV19	.	TRBJ1-5	.	CASRARRGMVDQPQHF	TGTGCCAGTAGGGCAAGGCGGGGGATGGTCGATCAGCCCCAGCATTTT
14	TRBV28	TRBD1	TRBJ2-7	once	CASSLDRGSYEQYF	TGTGCCAGCAGTTTAGACAGGGGTTCCTACGAGCAGTACTTC
14	TRBV15	.	TRBJ2-3	.	CATEGGDSTDTQYF	TGTGCCACGGAGGGCGGGGACAGCACAGATACGCAGTATTTT
15	TRBV5-6	.	TRBJ2-1	.	CASSLRSWPYNEQFF	TGTGCCAGCAGCTTGCGTAGCTGGCCCTACAATGAGCAGTTCTTC
15	TRBV6-1	.	TRBJ1-3	once	CASSDGILSGNTIYF	TGTGCCAGCAGCGACGGGATTCTCTCTGGAAACACCATATATTTT
16	TRBV11-2	.	TRBJ1-4	few	CASRGVSWASREKLFF	TGTGCCAGCAGGGGTGTCTCTTGGGCCTCACGAGAAAAACTGTTTTTT
14	TRBV28	.	TRBJ2-7	.	CASSLRGGTYEQYF	TGTGCCAGCAGTTTAAGGGGAGGCACCTACGAGCAGTACTTC
17	TRBV19	TRBD2	TRBJ2-5	.	CASSALAGEGTRETQYF	TGTGCCAGTAGTGCACTAGCGGGAGAGGGTACTAGAGAGACCCAGTACTTC
13	TRBV7-7	.	TRBJ1-5	.	CASSHGPNQPQHF	TGTGCCAGCAGCCACGGGCCCAATCAGCCCCAGCATTTT
15	TRBV28	.	TRBJ1-2	.	CASSLLAGRDYGYTF	TGTGCCAGCAGTTTATTGGCAGGGCGGGACTATGGCTACACCTTC
13	TRBV4-2	.	TRBJ2-7	few	CASSLGTRDEQYF	TGTGCCAGCAGCCTGGGGACTCGGGACGAGCAGTACTTC
14	TRBV7-9	TRBD1	TRBJ1-1	.	CAIAVGTGYTEAFF	TGTGCCATCGCCGTGGGGACAGGGTACACTGAAGCTTTCTTT
16	TRBV4-2	TRBD1	TRBJ2-7	.	CASSQGAGTGAYEQYF	TGTGCCAGCAGCCAAGGGGCCGGGACAGGGGCCTACGAGCAGTACTTC
16	TRBV28	TRBD2	TRBJ2-2	.	CASSLAGGPGTGELFF	TGTGCCAGCAGCCTAGCGGGAGGGCCGGGCACCGGGGAGCTGTTTTTT
15	TRBV28	.	TRBJ2-1	.	CASSRAESSYNEQFF	TGTGCCAGCAGTAGGGCGGAAAGCTCCTACAATGAGCAGTTCTTC
14	TRBV27	.	TRBJ2-5	.	CASSFGGREETQYF	TGTGCCAGCAGTTTTGGGGGCAGGGAAGAGACCCAGTACTTC
14	TRBV7-2	TRBD2	TRBJ2-7	.	CASSFSSGSYEQYF	TGTGCCAGCAGCTTCTCTAGCGGATCCTACGAGCAGTACTTC
14	TRBV5-1	.	TRBJ1-1	.	CASSPVLGDTEAFF	TGCGCCAGCAGCCCGGTCCTTGGGGACACTGAAGCTTTCTTT
14	TRBV27	TRBD1	TRBJ1-2	once	CASSPLDRAHGYTF	TGTGCCAGCAGTCCCCTCGACAGGGCACATGGCTACACCTTC
14	TRBV27	TRBD1	TRBJ2-7	.	CASSSIDRGPEQYF	TGTGCCAGCAGTTCAATTGACAGGGGGCCCGAGCAGTACTTC
14	TRBV27	.	TRBJ2-2	few	CASTTTGNTGELFF	TGTGCCAGCACCACTACAGGGAACACCGGGGAGCTGTTTTTT
15	TRBV19	.	TRBJ2-1	.	CASSLGRTAYNEQFF	TGTGCCAGTAGCCTGGGGCGGACGGCTTACAATGAGCAGTTCTTC
16	TRBV28	.	TRBJ2-4	.	CASSNVITIAKNIQYF	TGTGCCAGCAGCAATGTTATCACGATAGCCAAAAACATTCAGTACTTC
15	TRBV7-9	.	TRBJ2-2	.	CASSVIQGNTGELFF	TGTGCCAGCAGCGTAATTCAGGGCAACACCGGGGAGCTGTTTTTT
14	TRBV30	.	TRBJ2-7	.	CAWSNLDGNNEQYF	TGTGCCTGGAGTAATCTTGACGGGAACAACGAGCAGTACTTC
14	TRBV15	.	TRBJ1-5	.	CATRGTFPNQPQHF	TGTGCCACCAGAGGGACATTCCCAAATCAGCCCCAGCATTTT
16	TRBV19	TRBD2	TRBJ2-1	.	CASSIGAGGSYNEQFF	TGTGCCAGTAGTATTGGGGCGGGAGGATCCTACAATGAGCAGTTCTTC